One and the same sample provided the 25 T cell receptor beta chains below, sequenced in a study of T cells in Graves' hyperthyroidism and ophthalmopathy. RNA transcripts gave rise to amplified TCR beta CDR3 regions. With the HTBI primer set, the TCR CDR3 went through a first round of RT-PCR. TCRdb called the multiplex PCR reads again in MiXCR, with one record for every CDR3 protein. The sample shows more than 550,000 distinct CDR3 sequences, roughly 46% of them seen only once. What was sequenced was peripheral blood or thyroid tissue (not recorded which). The receptors derive from an adult man with Graves' disease, either hyperthyroidism or ophthalmopathy (not recorded which).

This clonotype has a count of ten or more. The V gene is TRBV25-1, the J gene TRBJ1-2; 8 nucleotides match TRBD1. CDR1 MGHDK and CDR2 SYGVNS come from the germline V gene. This CDR3 is built from 14 residues. V was pared by 1 base and J by 5 bases, with 3 bases of the junction left unmatched. The CDR3 loop is CASSESGQGYGYTF. The CDR3 DNA sequence: TGTGCCAGCAGTGAATCCGGACAGGGATATGGCTACACCTTC.

The chain couples TRBV7-9 to TRBJ2-2; TRBD1 agrees at 9 bases. V trimming: 5 bases; J trimming: 4 bases; junction bases outside the gene matches: 5. Germline V gene lookup returns CDR1 SEHNR and CDR2 FQNEAQ (reference sequence). The CDR3 loop spans 15 amino acids. The CDR3 nucleotides are TGTGCCAGCAGCCCGGGACAGGGCCCCACCGGGGAGCTGTTTTTT. This encodes CASSPGQGPTGELFF.

The CDR3 reads CSARDRDTIYF. In nucleotides, the CDR3 is TGCAGTGCTAGAGACCGGGACACCATATATTTT. This sequence joins TRBV20-1 and TRBJ1-3; D ambiguous. Germline V CDR1 and CDR2: DFQATT, SNEGSKA (reference sequence). CDR3 size: 11 residues. The V and J ends lost 0 bases and 8 bases respectively, with 5 bases between them.

This clonotype has only a few counts. The J gene is TRBJ2-7, the V gene TRBV20-1; 10 bases are a match to TRBD1. The V and J ends lost 4 bases and 4 bases, in that order; junction bases with no gene match: 4. The CDR3 spans 13 residues. CDR1 and CDR2 (germline): DFQATT, SNEGSKA (reference sequence). The CDR3: CSANRQGAYEQYF. CDR3 in DNA: TGCAGTGCTAACCGACAGGGGGCGTACGAGCAGTACTTC.

The chain joins TRBV12-3 or TRBV12-4 to TRBJ1-5; 9 bases align to TRBD1. V was pared by 8 bases and J by 1 base, with 6 bases of the junction left unmatched. The CDR3 length is 15 residues. The CDR3 DNA follows: TGTGCCAGCGCCACGACAGGGGGGAGCAATCAGCCCCAGCATTTT. Its translation: CASATTGGSNQPQHF.

At least ten counts were recorded for this clonotype. This chain links TRBV15 with TRBJ2-5; TRBD2 matches 12 bases. V lost 3 bases and J lost 4; bases outside the gene matches: 18. Germline CDR1 LNHNV, CDR2 YYDKDF (reference sequence). This CDR3 has 20 residues. CDR3 amino acids: CATSSSSSGREPPYGETQYF. Here the CDR3 DNA reads TGTGCCACCAGCAGCTCCTCTAGCGGGAGGGAACCCCCGTATGGAGAGACCCAGTACTTC.

At least ten counts were recorded for this clonotype. This chain connects TRBV7-2 to TRBJ1-1, with unresolved D. The germline CDR1 and CDR2 sequences are SGHTA and FQGNSA. V lost 1 base and J lost 6, with 6 bases in between. The CDR3 covers 12 residues. The CDR3 coding sequence is TGTGCCAGCAGCTTAGTACAGCCTGAAGCTTTCTTT. Translated: CASSLVQPEAFF.

In this sample, this clonotype turned up once. This chain's CDR3 is CSVTTAGSYGANVLTF. CDR3 coding DNA: TGCAGCGTTACCACCGCGGGGAGCTATGGGGCCAACGTCCTGACTTTC. This rearrangement joins TRBV29-1 to TRBJ2-6; D perhaps matches TRBD2 (6 bases). This CDR3 comprises 16 residues. Trimming stripped 5 bases from V and 3 bases from J, with 17 bases between. CDR1 is SQVTM and CDR2 is ANQGSEA in the germline V gene.

This chain connects TRBV2 to TRBJ2-5; D may be TRBD1 (5 bases). V was trimmed by 3 bases and J by 5 bases, leaving 19 bases between them. Germline V lookup: CDR1 SNHLY, CDR2 FYNNEI. This CDR3 region has 16 residues. CDR3 sequence (DNA): TGTGCCAGCAGTGAGGGGCCCGCCCGAACCGGGGAGACCCAGTACTTC. Translating gives CASSEGPARTGETQYF.

The CDR3 coding sequence is TGCAGCGTTGATGGGGGGGCCGGGGGAGAGCAGTACTTC. This gives the protein CSVDGGAGGEQYF. V usage is TRBV29-1 and J usage is TRBJ2-7, with D possibly being TRBD2 (7 bases). Trimming shortened V by 3 bases and J by 7 bases, and 16 bases separated the two germline ends. The CDR3 has 13 amino acids. Germline-derived CDR1 and CDR2 are SQVTM and ANQGSEA.

The table lists this clonotype with many counts. This sequence joins TRBV7-9 and TRBJ1-3; 8 nucleotides line up with TRBD1. This CDR3 comprises 15 residues. From germline, CDR1 is SEHNR and CDR2 FQNEAQ (reference sequence). The V segment lost 2 bases and the J segment 3 bases; nucleotides outside the gene matches: 3. The CDR3 region is CASSLPGQGGNTIYF. CDR3 nucleotides: TGTGCCAGCAGCTTACCCGGACAGGGTGGAAACACCATATATTTT.

The chain couples TRBV2 to TRBJ2-5; D possibly corresponds to TRBD2 (6 bases). The CDR3 contains 17 residues. CDR1 is SNHLY and CDR2 is FYNNEI in the germline V gene. V gave up 3 bases and J gave up 2 bases, with 19 bases separating them. CDR3 nucleotides: TGTGCCAGCAGTGACAAACGAGGGGCGCGGGATCAAGAGACCCAGTACTTC. Translated: CASSDKRGARDQETQYF.

This clonotype occurred many times. The chain joins TRBV6-6 to TRBJ2-5, with a weak D call TRBD1 (6 bases). V lost 5 bases and J 2 bases, leaving 12 bases between the germline ends. Germline V lookup: CDR1 MNHNY, CDR2 SVGAGI (reference sequence). CDR3 length: 14 residues. This CDR3 reads CASSEGTLQETQYF. The CDR3 nucleotides read TGTGCCAGCAGTGAAGGGACACTGCAAGAGACCCAGTACTTC.

This clonotype was counted many times. The chain recombines TRBV5-1 with TRBJ1-6, with D perhaps matching TRBD1 (6 bases). Germline loops: CDR1 SGHRS, CDR2 YFSETQ. Trimming cost V 1 base and J 7 bases, with 9 bases left between them. The CDR3 consists of 14 residues. Here the CDR3 DNA reads TGCGCCAGCAGCTTGAAACAGGGCAATTCACCCCTCCACTTT. Translating it yields CASSLKQGNSPLHF.

The chain couples TRBV29-1 to TRBJ2-7; 10 nucleotides agree with TRBD1. CDR1 is SQVTM and CDR2 is ANQGSEA in the germline V gene. With V trimmed by 0 bases and J by 5 bases, 7 bases remained unmatched. This CDR3 contains 15 residues. In nucleotides, the CDR3 is TGCAGCGTTGAAGATACCGGGACAGGGGCCGACGAGCAGTACTTC. Translating it yields CSVEDTGTGADEQYF.

Note on this clonotype: A much larger clone differs by one base, so this may be a read error. This rearrangement joins TRBV11-2 to TRBJ1-2, with 9 positions matching TRBD1. Losses at the gene ends were 6 bases for V and 5 bases for J; bases not matched to a gene: 4. There are 13 residues in the CDR3. Germline V lookup: CDR1 SGHAT, CDR2 FQNNGV. The CDR3 spells CASRQDRGYGYTF. The CDR3 coding sequence is TGTGCCAGCAGGCAAGACAGGGGGTATGGCTACACCTTC.

This clonotype was found once. The chain uses TRBV10-3 and TRBJ2-5, with a possible D match to TRBD1 (8 bases). Trimming removed 6 bases from V and 5 bases from J, with 19 bases in between. Germline lookup yields CDR1 ENHRY and CDR2 SYGVKD. CDR3 size: 15 residues. The CDR3 sequence is CAIRIHGQGGETQYF. The CDR3 DNA sequence: TGTGCCATCAGGATTCACGGACAGGGAGGGGAGACCCAGTACTTC.

Ten or more counts support this clonotype. One end of the junction fails to match germline, which may point to a read error. The CDR3 DNA reads TGCGCCAGCAGAGGTAACTATGGCTACACCTTC. It yields the protein CASRGNYGYTF. The chain uses TRBV2 and TRBJ1-2; D call uncertain. This CDR3 has 11 amino acids. Per germline, CDR1 SNHLY and CDR2 FYNNEI.

In its sample, this clonotype was seen a few times. This sequence joins TRBV2 and TRBJ1-2, with TRBD1 identical over 10 bases. Germline trimming cut 4 bases from V and 2 bases from J; bases unmatched to any gene: 7. The CDR3 has 16 amino acids. Germline V gives CDR1 SNHLY, CDR2 FYNNEI. The chain's CDR3 is CASSGRQGALNYGYTF. As DNA, the CDR3 is TGTGCCAGCAGTGGGCGACAGGGGGCCTTGAACTATGGCTACACCTTC.

This clonotype was seen only a few times. The chain employs TRBV20-1 and TRBJ1-1, with 9 bases that match TRBD1. Germline CDR1 and CDR2: DFQATT and SNEGSKA (reference sequence). CDR3 size: 16 residues. After removal of 4 bases from V and 4 bases from J, the junction contained 13 bases not matched to a gene. This CDR3 is CSAKRPGQGRATEAFF. CDR3 in DNA: TGCAGTGCTAAAAGACCGGGACAGGGAAGGGCCACTGAAGCTTTCTTT.

This clonotype was detected only a few times. CDR3 in DNA: TGCAGTGCTAGGTCAGGGTTACAGGGAATAACTGAAGCTTTCTTT. Encoded protein: CSARSGLQGITEAFF. This chain links TRBV20-1 with TRBJ1-1; D is perhaps TRBD1 (6 bases). The CDR3 is made up of 15 amino acids. V lost 3 bases to trimming and J lost 5 bases, with 19 bases between them. The germline gives CDR1 DFQATT, CDR2 SNEGSKA (reference sequence).

In its sample, this clonotype was seen a few times. This chain links TRBV12-3 or TRBV12-4 with TRBJ2-7; D gene unclear. V lost 1 base to trimming and J lost 9 bases, with 13 bases between them. The CDR3 extends over 13 amino acids. In DNA, the CDR3 is TGTGCCAGCAGTTTAGAAGCAAGGCTGCGGCAGTACTTC. Translation gives CASSLEARLRQYF.

CDR3 residues: CASSGSGHQEGYTF. The CDR3 bases are TGTGCCAGCAGCGGAAGTGGTCATCAAGAGGGCTACACCTTC. The V and J genes are TRBV6-5 and TRBJ1-2; D gene uncertain. The germline V gene encodes CDR1 MNHEY and CDR2 SVGAGI. The CDR3 spans 14 residues. The ends were cut back, 6 bases at V and 8 bases at J, with 19 bases in the middle.

The chain carries TRBV2 and TRBJ1-6; D ambiguous. The CDR3 spans 14 residues. V was trimmed by 4 bases and J by 5 bases, leaving 9 bases between them. Per germline, CDR1 SNHLY and CDR2 FYNNEI. CDR3 coding DNA: TGTGCCAGCAGTGGCGGATCGAATAATTCACCCCTCCACTTT. Its protein product is CASSGGSNNSPLHF.

At least ten counts were recorded for this clonotype. The CDR3 is CASSLGVGYYEQYF. For the CDR3, the DNA is TGTGCCAGCAGCTTAGGTGTCGGATACTACGAGCAGTACTTC. The chain links TRBV7-2 to TRBJ2-7; no reliable D call. V gave up 1 base and J gave up 3 bases, with 10 bases separating them. CDR3 length: 14 residues. Germline CDR1 SGHTA, CDR2 FQGNSA.